Each of the 24 T cell receptor beta chains below was sequenced from the same sample in a study of cytomegalovirus exposure and HLA in healthy donors. PCR was performed using 60 Vbeta and 13 Jbeta primers. Libraries were prepared by immunoSEQ multiplex PCR; TCRdb keeps only in-frame clonotypes and omits some of them. The table shows 65,000 to 85,000 clones, with approximately 81% occurring only once. The sample was PBMCs. The receptor set was obtained from a woman in her thirties or forties in good health and CMV-seropositive.

The chain recombines TRBV6-1 with TRBJ1-1, with D unresolved. CDR1 MNHNS and CDR2 SASEGT come from the germline V gene. With 9 bases removed from V and 5 bases from J, the gap between germline ends came to 16 bases. CDR3 length: 13 amino acids. CDR3 protein: CASSIGSWTEAFF. CDR3 DNA: TGTGCCAGTTCTATAGGGAGTTGGACTGAAGCTTTCTTT.

The V call is TRBV19, the J call TRBJ1-5; 8 bases match TRBD1. Germline V gene sequence: CDR1 LNHDA, CDR2 SQIVND (reference sequence). The CDR3 totals 14 residues. With V trimmed by 7 bases and J by 0 bases, 2 bases remained unmatched. In DNA form, the CDR3 reads TGTGCCAGTAAACAGGGGGGTAGCAATCAGCCCCAGCATTTT. It codes for CASKQGGSNQPQHF.

The CDR3 loop is CASSNTLNTEAFF. CDR3 in DNA: TGTGCCAGCAGCAACACGTTGAACACTGAAGCTTTCTTT. The gene calls are TRBV4-2 and TRBJ1-1, with unresolved D. CDR1 and CDR2 (germline): LGHNA, YNFKEQ. The CDR3 has 13 amino acids. Trimming stripped 5 bases from V and 0 bases from J, with 7 bases between.

The CDR3 coding sequence is TGTGCCAGCAGTTACGGTCGCGGAATCTCTGGAAACACCATATATTTT. Translated, it gives CASSYGRGISGNTIYF. V and J are TRBV6-5 and TRBJ1-3; D remains ambiguous. The germline gives CDR1 MNHEY, CDR2 SVGAGI. V was clipped by 2 bases and J by 0 bases, with 11 bases between them. The CDR3 is 16 amino acids.

The J gene is TRBJ1-5, the V gene TRBV11-2; D unclear. This CDR3 contains 13 residues. V shed 3 bases and J shed 1 base, with 4 bases lying between them. CDR1 is SGHAT and CDR2 is FQNNGV in the germline V gene. Here the CDR3 reads CASSLESNQPQHF. CDR3 nucleotides: TGTGCCAGCAGCTTGGAGAGCAATCAGCCCCAGCATTTT.

J is TRBJ2-7 and V is TRBV5-5; 8 bases agree with TRBD1. J gave up 4 bases and V 4 bases, and 7 bases lay outside the gene matches. The CDR3 consists of 14 residues. Germline V gene lookup returns CDR1 SGHKS and CDR2 YYEKEE (reference sequence). CDR3 sequence (DNA): TGTGCCAGCAGCCCCGGACAGGGAGGTTACGAGCAGTACTTC. This translates into CASSPGQGGYEQYF.

The genes are TRBV10-3 and TRBJ2-5; the match to TRBD1 covers 8 bases. The CDR3 runs 12 residues. V gave up 8 bases and J gave up 1 base; unmatched junction bases: 0. CDR1 and CDR2 (germline): ENHRY, SYGVKD. The CDR3 DNA follows: TGTGCCATCCAGGGGGCCCAAGAGACCCAGTACTTC. Its translation: CAIQGAQETQYF.

There are a few counts of this clone. This sequence joins TRBV27 and TRBJ2-7; 8 bases align to TRBD1. Germline V CDR1 and CDR2: MNHEY, SMNVEV (reference sequence). The CDR3 extends over 12 amino acids. V was pared by 5 bases and J by 6 bases, with 3 bases of the junction left unmatched. The CDR3 nucleotides are TGTGCCAGCAGTGATACAGGGGGCGAGCAGTACTTC. Amino acid sequence: CASSDTGGEQYF.

V is TRBV11-2 and J is TRBJ2-7, with 10 bases lining up with TRBD1. Germline CDR1 SGHAT, CDR2 FQNNGV. The CDR3 sequence is 15 residues long. V lost 5 bases and J lost 4; bases outside the gene matches: 8. The CDR3 protein is CASSPGQGGLYEQYF. DNA of the CDR3: TGTGCCAGCAGCCCCGGACAGGGGGGTTTGTACGAGCAGTACTTC. The full variable domain, rest sourced from reference TRBV11-2 and TRBJ2-7, is EAGVAQSPRYKIIEKRQSVAFWCNPISGHATLYWYQQILGQGPKLLIQFQNNGVVDDSQLPKDRFSAERLKGVDSTLKIQPAKLEDSAVYLCASSPGQGGLYEQYFGPGTRLTVT.

The rearrangement links TRBV5-1 to TRBJ2-5, with no clear D. CDR1 SGHRS and CDR2 YFSETQ come from the germline V gene. Trimming took off 4 bases at V and 5 bases at J, with 12 bases between the two ends. The CDR3 runs 13 residues. CDR3: CASSLRLEETQYF. CDR3 bases: TGCGCCAGCAGCCTGCGCCTGGAGGAGACCCAGTACTTC.

This chain uses TRBV4-1 with TRBJ1-1; D is undetermined. Germline V gene lookup returns CDR1 MGHRA and CDR2 YSYEKL. The CDR3 is 16 residues long. The V end was cut by 4 bases, the J end by 0 bases, with 15 bases between. In DNA form, the CDR3 reads TGCGCCAGCAGCCCCATTGGGAGGGTCATGAACACTGAAGCTTTCTTT. Residues: CASSPIGRVMNTEAFF.

The rearrangement uses TRBV28 and TRBJ1-6; D gene unclear. The V end was cut by 7 bases, the J end by 7 bases, with 11 bases between. The CDR3 consists of 13 residues. Looked up from germline, CDR1 is MDHEN and CDR2 is SYDVKM. CDR3 residues: CASIERLNSPLHF. CDR3 DNA: TGTGCCAGCATTGAGCGGTTGAATTCACCCCTCCACTTT.

V gene TRBV5-1 combines with J gene TRBJ2-3, with 11 bases lining up with TRBD2. The junction had 13 bases not matched to a gene; V was cut back by 4 bases and J by 3 bases. This CDR3 contains 18 residues. The germline V gene has CDR1 SGHRS and CDR2 YFSETQ. This chain's CDR3 is CASSPGTSGSKGTDTQYF. The CDR3 DNA sequence: TGCGCCAGCAGCCCCGGGACTAGCGGATCGAAAGGAACAGATACGCAGTATTTT.

The chain employs TRBV10-1 and TRBJ1-5; TRBD1 aligns across 9 bases. The CDR3 is 14 residues long. V was clipped by 6 bases and J by 7 bases; unmatched bases: 7. CDR1 WNHNN and CDR2 SYGVQD come from the germline V gene (reference sequence). In DNA, the CDR3 is TGCGCCAGCAGGGGGGACAGGGATTTACAGCCCCAGCATTTT. Translating gives CASRGDRDLQPQHF.

A few counts support this clone. The chain couples TRBV29-1 to TRBJ1-2; D ambiguous. V was clipped by 3 bases and J by 4 bases, with 12 bases between them. The CDR3 contains 13 residues. The germline V gene encodes CDR1 SQVTM and CDR2 ANQGSEA. The CDR3 DNA reads as TGCAGCGTTGATCGGCAAGGAGTCTATGGCTACACCTTC. Residues: CSVDRQGVYGYTF.

The chain employs TRBV18 and TRBJ1-3; no clear D gene. V was shortened by 2 bases and J by 0 bases, with 8 bases between the two germline ends. CDR1 KGHSH and CDR2 LQKENI come from the germline V gene. This CDR3 is 15 amino acids long. The CDR3 loop is CASSPVGDSGNTIYF. CDR3 nucleotide sequence: TGTGCCAGCTCACCAGTGGGAGACTCTGGAAACACCATATATTTT.

The gene calls are TRBV13 and TRBJ2-7; tentative D call: TRBD1 (6 bases). V was clipped by 4 bases and J by 2 bases, with 18 bases between them. Looked up from germline, CDR1 is PRHDT and CDR2 is FYEKMQ (reference sequence). The CDR3 consists of 16 residues. The CDR3 is CASSSKGLGGAYEQYF. DNA for the CDR3: TGTGCCAGCAGCTCAAAGGGGTTAGGGGGAGCCTACGAGCAGTACTTC.

This clone was seen a few times. The gene calls are TRBV5-1 and TRBJ2-2; 8 bases fit TRBD1. The ends lost 4 bases at V and 9 bases at J; junction bases unmatched: 11. This CDR3 has 15 residues. Germline lookup yields CDR1 SGHRS and CDR2 YFSETQ. DNA for the CDR3: TGCGCCAGCAGCCCCGGGACAGGCGTCGACCGGGAGCTGTTTTTT. Residues: CASSPGTGVDRELFF.

Written as DNA, the CDR3 is TGCGCCAGCAGTCAGCCGGGACAGGGATACAATGAGCAGTTCTTC. Protein: CASSQPGQGYNEQFF. The chain links TRBV23-1 to TRBJ2-1, with 9 bases identical to TRBD1. TRBV23-1 is an ORF, with its function uncertain. This CDR3 spans 15 amino acids. V shed 3 bases and J 4 bases; nucleotides not matched to a gene: 4.

The chain uses TRBV19 and TRBJ2-3; D not certain. The CDR3 covers 14 residues. With 3 bases removed from V and 2 bases from J, the gap between germline ends came to 9 bases. Germline-derived CDR1 and CDR2 are LNHDA and SQIVND (reference sequence). For the CDR3, the DNA is TGTGCCAGTAGTATTACAGCCAACACAGATACGCAGTATTTT. Translating gives CASSITANTDTQYF. The whole variable domain, remainder taken from reference TRBV19 and TRBJ2-3, is DGGITQSPKYLFRKEGQNVTLSCEQNLNHDAMYWYRQDPGQGLRLIYYSQIVNDFQKGDIAEGYSVSREKKESFPLTVTSAQKNPTAFYLCASSITANTDTQYFGPGTRLTVL.

J is TRBJ1-5 and V is TRBV30; D unclear. V shed 0 bases and J shed 6 bases, with 15 bases lying between them. This CDR3 has 15 amino acids. CDR1 is GTSNPN and CDR2 is SVGIG in the germline V gene (reference sequence). This chain's CDR3 is CAWSVRGGIVQPQHF. The CDR3, as DNA: TGTGCCTGGAGTGTACGGGGAGGGATCGTTCAGCCCCAGCATTTT.

J is TRBJ2-7 and V is TRBV6-1; 7 bases agree with TRBD2. Trimming took 3 bases from V and 6 from J; bases not matched to a gene: 5. This CDR3 is 13 amino acids long. The germline gives CDR1 MNHNS, CDR2 SASEGT. The CDR3 loop reads CASSDRGTTEQYF. CDR3 DNA sequence: TGTGCCAGCAGTGACCGGGGGACTACCGAGCAGTACTTC.

V usage is TRBV18 and J usage is TRBJ1-6; unclear D gene. CDR3 size: 14 residues. Germline CDR1 is KGHSH and CDR2 is LQKENI. Trimming pared 1 base from V and 6 bases from J, leaving 7 bases between. This CDR3 reads CASSPRPGNSPLHF. In DNA form, the CDR3 reads TGTGCCAGCTCACCACGGCCGGGTAATTCACCCCTCCACTTT.

CDR3: CASSHTGNLNTEAFF. The CDR3 nucleotides read TGTGCCAGCAGCCACACAGGGAACTTGAACACTGAAGCTTTCTTT. This sequence joins TRBV6-5 and TRBJ1-1; possible D gene TRBD1, 6 bases. The length of the CDR3 is 15 residues. Germline V CDR1 and CDR2: MNHEY, SVGAGI. Trimming cost V 6 bases and J 0 bases, with 14 bases left between them.